This passage covers 29 T cell receptor beta chains from one sample sequenced in a study of T cell responses to AZD1222 COVID-19 vaccine. TCRdb keeps only in-frame clones here, not all; method: immunoSEQ multiplex PCR. The sample shows 100,000 or so clones, around 84% of them seen only once. Sequencing used peripheral blood, obtained 28 days after the second AZD1222 dose. The receptors derive from an adult who received the AZD1222 COVID-19 vaccine.

The chain joins TRBV18 to TRBJ2-7; the D gene is possibly TRBD1 (6 bases). Deletions cut 3 bases from V and 3 bases from J, with 12 bases between. The length of the CDR3 is 14 residues. Germline V gene lookup returns CDR1 KGHSH and CDR2 LQKENI. The CDR3 nucleotides read TGTGCCAGCTCACCGGTCCAGGACAGCTACGAGCAGTACTTC. Its translation is CASSPVQDSYEQYF.

J is TRBJ2-7 and V is TRBV4-2; possibly TRBD2 for D (5 bases). Trimming pared 1 base from V and 7 bases from J, leaving 11 bases between. CDR1 is LGHNA, CDR2 YNFKEQ, per germline. CDR3 length: 13 residues. The CDR3 DNA follows: TGTGCCAGCAGCCAAGTTGGGCGGGTGGAGCAGTACTTC. This codes for CASSQVGRVEQYF.

This clone was seen only a few times. V usage is TRBV5-1 and J usage is TRBJ2-7, with a tentative D call TRBD2 (5 bases). This CDR3 comprises 14 residues. The V end was cut by 2 bases, the J end by 0 bases, with 9 bases between. The germline CDR1 and CDR2 sequences are SGHRS and YFSETQ. The CDR3 is CASSLAASSYEQYF. CDR3 in DNA: TGCGCCAGCAGCTTAGCGGCTAGCTCCTACGAGCAGTACTTC. The full variable domain, completed using reference TRBV5-1 and TRBJ2-7, is KAGVTQTPRYLIKTRGQQVTLSCSPISGHRSVSWYQQTPGQGLQFLFEYFSETQRNKGNFPGRFSGRQFSNSRSEMNVSTLELGDSALYLCASSLAASSYEQYFGPGTRLTVT.

The rearrangement joins TRBV5-1 to TRBJ2-7; 8 nucleotides match TRBD1. CDR1 is SGHRS and CDR2 is YFSETQ in the germline V gene. V was pared by 4 bases and J by 5 bases, with 11 bases of the junction left unmatched. The CDR3 contains 15 residues. This CDR3 is CASSLGDRRPDEQYF. The CDR3 DNA reads TGCGCCAGCAGCCTAGGGGACAGGCGCCCGGACGAGCAGTACTTC.

Only a few counts were recorded for this clone. The chain is built from TRBV7-9 and TRBJ1-5, with 10 positions matching TRBD1. The junction had 3 bases not matched to a gene; V was cut back by 5 bases and J by 5 bases. CDR1 and CDR2 (germline): SEHNR, FQNEAQ (reference sequence). The CDR3 has 14 amino acids. The CDR3 region is CASSQGQGHQPQHF. The CDR3 DNA reads TGTGCCAGCAGCCAGGGACAGGGGCATCAGCCCCAGCATTTT.

This chain links TRBV27 with TRBJ1-1, with D tentatively TRBD1 (5 bases). There are 13 residues in the CDR3. CDR1 is MNHEY and CDR2 is SMNVEV in the germline V gene (reference sequence). Trimming left V 8 bases short and J 7 bases short, with 17 bases between. The CDR3 spells CASYPVGGGEAFF. Written as DNA, the CDR3 is TGTGCCAGCTACCCCGTGGGGGGGGGTGAAGCTTTCTTT.

The V gene is TRBV19, the J gene TRBJ2-6; possible D gene TRBD2, 5 bases. The CDR3 runs to 16 residues. Germline V lookup: CDR1 LNHDA, CDR2 SQIVND (reference sequence). V lost 6 bases to trimming and J lost 0 bases, with 12 bases between them. The CDR3 spells CASRNRGSSGANVLTF. As DNA, the CDR3 is TGTGCCAGTAGAAACAGAGGGTCCTCTGGGGCCAACGTCCTGACTTTC.

This clone was seen a single time. This chain joins TRBV7-2 and TRBJ2-3; D is possibly TRBD2 (5 bases). The CDR3 loop spans 18 amino acids. In germline, CDR1 is SGHTA, CDR2 FQGNSA. V gave up 5 bases and J gave up 1 base, with 22 bases separating them. In DNA form, the CDR3 reads TGTGCCAGCAGCCCCCCCGGCTCTAGCAGTTGGGGCACAGATACGCAGTATTTT. This codes for CASSPPGSSSWGTDTQYF.

The chain has TRBV9 and TRBJ1-1; 9 bases are shared with TRBD1. Unmatched junction bases numbered 3, after V lost 1 base and J lost 5 bases. Germline V lookup: CDR1 SGDLS, CDR2 YYNGEE. CDR3 length: 14 amino acids. The CDR3 nucleotides read TGTGCCAGCAGCGTAACAGGGGGCAGGACTGAAGCTTTCTTT. It encodes CASSVTGGRTEAFF. The full variable domain, in which reference TRBV9 and TRBJ1-1 provide the parts outside the CDR3, is DSGVTQTPKHLITATGQRVTLRCSPRSGDLSVYWYQQSLDQGLQFLIQYYNGEERAKGNILERFSAQQFPDLHSELNLSSLELGDSALYFCASSVTGGRTEAFFGQGTRLTVV.

J is TRBJ1-3 and V is TRBV7-6; a possible D gene is TRBD1 (5 bases). There are 15 residues in the CDR3. V lost 4 bases and J lost 0, with 10 bases in between. Germline V gene lookup returns CDR1 SGHVS and CDR2 FNYEAQ. CDR3 amino acids: CASSSWGLSGNTIYF. The CDR3, as DNA: TGTGCCAGCAGCTCATGGGGACTCTCTGGAAACACCATATATTTT.

The J gene is TRBJ2-7, the V gene TRBV10-2, with TRBD2 matching over 7 bases. The CDR3 is 16 residues long. V lost 6 bases to trimming and J lost 0 bases; unmatched junction nucleotides: 11. The germline V gene encodes CDR1 WSHSY and CDR2 SAAADI. CDR3 region: CASRQSGGAASYEQYF. The CDR3 DNA sequence: TGCGCCAGCAGGCAGTCGGGGGGAGCGGCCTCCTACGAGCAGTACTTC.

In this sample, this clone turned up a few times. This chain joins TRBV18 and TRBJ1-4; TRBD1 aligns across 8 bases. V trimming: 3 bases; J trimming: 0 bases; junction bases outside the gene matches: 3. The CDR3 sequence is 16 residues long. In germline, CDR1 is KGHSH, CDR2 LQKENI. CDR3 amino acids: CASSPRQGTTNEKLFF. The CDR3 DNA reads TGTGCCAGCTCACCCCGACAGGGGACAACTAATGAAAAACTGTTTTTT.

The rearrangement uses TRBV19 and TRBJ1-4; tentatively, D is TRBD1 (6 bases). The V gene lost 7 bases and the J gene lost 3 bases, with 21 bases spanning the gap. The CDR3 covers 17 residues. CDR1 LNHDA and CDR2 SQIVND come from the germline V gene (reference sequence). Here the CDR3 DNA reads TGTGCCAGTAATCCTCTGCAGGGGAGAGGCGCTAATGAAAAACTGTTTTTT. Amino acid sequence: CASNPLQGRGANEKLFF.

The rearrangement joins TRBV11-2 to TRBJ2-7; 8 nucleotides agree with TRBD2. The CDR3 extends over 17 amino acids. Per the germline V gene, CDR1 is SGHAT and CDR2 is FQNNGV. V was clipped by 0 bases and J by 5 bases; unmatched bases: 12. Written as DNA, the CDR3 is TGTGCCAGCAGCTTAGATGATCCTAGCGGGTTAGGGAACGAGCAGTACTTC. Protein sequence: CASSLDDPSGLGNEQYF.

The chain has TRBV28 and TRBJ1-6; D is ambiguous. CDR1 MDHEN and CDR2 SYDVKM come from the germline V gene. The CDR3 consists of 15 residues. The V and J ends lost 2 bases and 5 bases respectively, with 10 bases between them. The CDR3: CASSLPGSDNSPLHF. The CDR3 coding sequence is TGTGCCAGCAGTTTACCGGGGTCCGATAATTCACCCCTCCACTTT.

The rearrangement links TRBV19 to TRBJ2-3, with 11 nucleotides matching TRBD2. Per germline, CDR1 LNHDA and CDR2 SQIVND (reference sequence). Trimming at V came to 5 bases and at J to 1 base, leaving 2 bases not matched to a gene. CDR3 length: 15 amino acids. CDR3 in amino acids: CASSWTSGRTDTQYF. CDR3 bases: TGTGCCAGTAGTTGGACTAGCGGGCGCACAGATACGCAGTATTTT.

The chain uses TRBV29-1 and TRBJ2-3; maybe TRBD2 (6 bases). CDR3 length: 15 amino acids. V dropped 5 bases and J dropped 0 bases, with 15 bases sitting between them. Germline V gene sequence: CDR1 SQVTM, CDR2 ANQGSEA. The CDR3 coding sequence is TGCAGCGTTATCCGGGACTCCATAAGCACAGATACGCAGTATTTT. It codes for CSVIRDSISTDTQYF.

The chain employs TRBV20-1 and TRBJ2-1; 7 bases are shared with TRBD1. V lost 4 bases, J lost 15 bases, and 6 bases stayed unmatched. This CDR3 is built from 10 residues. From germline, CDR1 is DFQATT and CDR2 SNEGSKA (reference sequence). This CDR3 is CSAKNYRGFF. The DNA of the CDR3 is TGCAGTGCTAAAAACTACAGGGGGTTCTTC.

The chain recombines TRBV19 with TRBJ1-1; 7 bases match TRBD1. V lost 6 bases, J lost 2 bases, and 6 bases stayed unmatched. CDR3 length: 14 amino acids. The germline V gene has CDR1 LNHDA and CDR2 SQIVND (reference sequence). Here the CDR3 DNA reads TGTGCCAGTAGGACCGGGACAGTCAACACTGAAGCTTTCTTT. It translates to CASRTGTVNTEAFF.

V usage is TRBV2 and J usage is TRBJ2-2; possibly TRBD2 for D (6 bases). The CDR3 is 17 amino acids. Germline CDR1 is SNHLY and CDR2 is FYNNEI. Trimming stripped 5 bases from V and 0 bases from J, with 16 bases between. The CDR3 sequence: CASSSRGDHANTGELFF. CDR3 DNA sequence: TGTGCCAGCAGTTCGCGGGGTGATCATGCGAACACCGGGGAGCTGTTTTTT.

The chain combines TRBV7-9 with TRBJ2-1, with a possible D match to TRBD1 (7 bases). V was pared by 6 bases and J by 6 bases, with 12 bases between. The CDR3 length is 13 residues. The germline V gene encodes CDR1 SEHNR and CDR2 FQNEAQ (reference sequence). The CDR3 protein is CASSFQGGNEQFF. The CDR3 coding sequence is TGTGCCAGCAGTTTTCAGGGGGGCAATGAGCAGTTCTTC.

The genes are TRBV10-3 and TRBJ1-1; D uncertain. From germline, CDR1 is ENHRY and CDR2 SYGVKD. The CDR3 is 14 residues long. With 0 bases removed from V and 4 bases from J, the gap between germline ends came to 9 bases. The CDR3 bases are TGTGCCATCAGTGAGTCCAGGACGAGCACTGAAGCTTTCTTT. Protein sequence: CAISESRTSTEAFF.

The rearrangement joins TRBV6-5 to TRBJ1-2; no definite D call. Germline lookup yields CDR1 MNHEY and CDR2 SVGAGI. The length of the CDR3 is 15 residues. V lost 6 bases and J 6 bases, leaving 20 bases between the germline ends. CDR3 protein: CASSLPNTVGDGYTF. DNA of the CDR3: TGTGCCAGCAGCCTACCTAATACTGTCGGGGATGGCTACACCTTC.

V usage is TRBV28 and J usage is TRBJ2-7; D is undetermined. Trimming pared 4 bases from V and 3 bases from J, leaving 7 bases between. The germline gives CDR1 MDHEN, CDR2 SYDVKM. The CDR3 runs to 12 residues. The CDR3 is CASSSPLYEQYF. CDR3 in DNA: TGTGCCAGCAGTTCCCCCCTCTACGAGCAGTACTTC.

The DNA of the CDR3 is TGTGCCAGCAGCTTGACGACAGGGTGGAGCACTGAAGCTTTCTTT. Encoded protein: CASSLTTGWSTEAFF. This chain joins TRBV7-6 and TRBJ1-1; 7 bases align to TRBD1. The trim removed 3 bases at V and 4 bases at J, leaving 8 bases unmatched. Germline assignment: CDR1 SGHVS and CDR2 FNYEAQ. This CDR3 has 15 residues.

CDR3 sequence reads: CATSTFYEQYF. The CDR3 DNA reads TGTGCCACGTCGACATTCTACGAGCAGTACTTC. The rearrangement uses TRBV6-5 and TRBJ2-7, with no clear D. The V gene's germline CDR1 is MNHEY and CDR2 SVGAGI. V lost 10 bases to trimming and J lost 3 bases, with 10 bases between them. There are 11 residues in the CDR3.

CDR3 sequence reads: CASSHPDSPREQYF. The CDR3 coding sequence is TGTGCCAGCAGCCACCCAGACAGTCCTCGGGAGCAGTACTTC. V is TRBV14 and J is TRBJ2-7; possibly TRBD1 for D (5 bases). The V gene lost 3 bases and the J gene lost 7 bases, with 16 bases spanning the gap. Germline V lookup: CDR1 SGHDN, CDR2 FVKESK. This CDR3 has 14 amino acids.

This rearrangement joins TRBV28 to TRBJ1-1; weak D call: TRBD1 (6 bases). Germline lookup yields CDR1 MDHEN and CDR2 SYDVKM. Trimming removed 8 bases from V and 8 bases from J, with 18 bases in between. The CDR3 has 13 amino acids. This CDR3 reads CASLSGVLSEAFF. CDR3 DNA sequence: TGTGCCAGCTTATCAGGGGTTTTGTCCGAAGCTTTCTTT.

The chain has TRBV5-6 and TRBJ1-2, with D perhaps TRBD1 (6 bases). V was pared by 3 bases and J by 2 bases, with 14 bases between. CDR1 is SGHDT and CDR2 is YYEEEE in the germline V gene. This CDR3 region has 15 residues. Here the CDR3 DNA reads TGTGCCAGCAGCTCACCTCGTCAGGGGAACTATGGCTACACCTTC. Translated, it gives CASSSPRQGNYGYTF.